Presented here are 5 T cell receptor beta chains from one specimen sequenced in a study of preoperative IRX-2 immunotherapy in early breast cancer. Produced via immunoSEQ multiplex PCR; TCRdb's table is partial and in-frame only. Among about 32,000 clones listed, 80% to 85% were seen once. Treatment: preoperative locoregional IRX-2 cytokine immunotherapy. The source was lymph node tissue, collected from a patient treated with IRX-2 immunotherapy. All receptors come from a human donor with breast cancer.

CDR3 protein: CASSQGIRASYGYTF. The CDR3 nucleotides are TGTGCCAGCAGCCAAGGGATAAGGGCTAGCTATGGCTACACCTTC. This chain uses TRBV28 with TRBJ1-2; D is uncertain. CDR3 length: 15 residues. Trimming shortened V by 6 bases and J by 4 bases, and 18 bases separated the two germline ends. CDR1 and CDR2 (germline): MDHEN, SYDVKM.

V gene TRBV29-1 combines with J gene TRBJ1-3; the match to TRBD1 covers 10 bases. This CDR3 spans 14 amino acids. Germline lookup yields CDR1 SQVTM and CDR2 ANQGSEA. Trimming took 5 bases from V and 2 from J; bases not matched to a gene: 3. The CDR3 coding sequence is TGCAGCGTTCGGGACAGGGGACCTGGAAACACCATATATTTT. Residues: CSVRDRGPGNTIYF.

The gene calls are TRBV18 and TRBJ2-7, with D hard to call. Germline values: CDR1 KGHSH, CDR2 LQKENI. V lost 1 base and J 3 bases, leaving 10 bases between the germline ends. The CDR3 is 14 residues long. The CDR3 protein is CASSPQGFLYEQYF. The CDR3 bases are TGTGCCAGCTCACCACAGGGTTTCCTCTACGAGCAGTACTTC.

The CDR3 region is CASVESGAGNTIYF. The CDR3 nucleotides read TGTGCCAGCGTAGAGTCGGGGGCTGGAAACACCATATATTTT. The chain couples TRBV6-8 to TRBJ1-3; a possible D gene is TRBD1 (5 bases). Germline lookup yields CDR1 MNHGY and CDR2 SAAAGT. Trimming shortened V by 8 bases and J by 2 bases, and 13 bases separated the two germline ends. There are 14 residues in the CDR3.

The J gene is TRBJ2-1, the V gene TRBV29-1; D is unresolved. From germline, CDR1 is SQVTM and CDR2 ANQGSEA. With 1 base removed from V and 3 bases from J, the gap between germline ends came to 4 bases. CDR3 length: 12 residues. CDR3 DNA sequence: TGCAGCGTTGAAGGGATCTACAATGAGCAGTTCTTC. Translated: CSVEGIYNEQFF.